This TCR beta chain originates from a study of PD-1 blockade in classical Hodgkin lymphoma. On this clone: Its cognate antigen is unknown.

Unmatched junction bases numbered 5, after V lost 4 bases and J lost 3 bases. This CDR3 has 16 residues. The germline V gene has CDR1 KGHSH and CDR2 LQKENI. Here immunoSEQ multiplex PCR was the method, and the copy in TCRdb shows in-frame clones only, minus some. The sample carries around 23,000 clones, 70% to 90% recorded once. Whole-study results and caveats: Individuals initiating nivolumab under 1 year after ASCT were excluded. Reasons behind the repertoire differences stay unclear, perhaps disease activity or earlier therapy. By cycle point C4D1, TCR diversity had risen significantly in CD4+ cells (but not CD8+ cells). Newly diagnosed patients had diversity similar to the baseline diversity of complete responders.

Time point specified: cycle 4 day 1 (C4D1), after six to seven weeks of nivolumab. With no exception, relapse followed autologous stem cell transplantation in all patients, and brentuximab vedotin exposure varied. V gene TRBV18 combines with J gene TRBJ2-3, with 12 bases that match TRBD2. The TCR was taken from a human donor with classical Hodgkin lymphoma. The sample in question was peripheral blood mononuclear cells (PBMCs), obtained before the fourth cycle of nivolumab. CDR3 protein: CASSRLAGGRTDTQYF. CDR3 bases: TGTGCCAGCTCACGTCTAGCGGGAGGGAGGACAGATACGCAGTATTTT.